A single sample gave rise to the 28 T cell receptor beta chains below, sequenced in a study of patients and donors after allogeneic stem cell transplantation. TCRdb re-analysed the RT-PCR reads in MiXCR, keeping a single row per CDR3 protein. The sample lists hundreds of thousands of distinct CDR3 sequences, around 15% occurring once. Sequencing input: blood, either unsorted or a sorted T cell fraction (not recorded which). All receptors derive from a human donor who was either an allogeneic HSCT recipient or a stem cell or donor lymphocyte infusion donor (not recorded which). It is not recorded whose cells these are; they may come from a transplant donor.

The CDR3 is CAWSVPGSGANVLTF. CDR3 bases: TGTGCCTGGAGTGTACCGGGAAGTGGGGCCAACGTCCTGACTTTC. The gene calls are TRBV30 and TRBJ2-6; D might be TRBD2 (5 bases). The CDR3 has 15 amino acids. Trimming took 0 bases from V and 3 from J, leaving 9 bases between them. Germline-derived CDR1 and CDR2 are GTSNPN and SVGIG (reference sequence).

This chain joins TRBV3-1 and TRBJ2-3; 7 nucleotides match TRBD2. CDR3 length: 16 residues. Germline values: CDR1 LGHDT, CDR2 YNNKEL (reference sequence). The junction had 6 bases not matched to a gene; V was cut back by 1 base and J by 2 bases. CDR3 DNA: TGTGCCAGCAGCCAAGTCAAAGCGGGATACACAGATACGCAGTATTTT. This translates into CASSQVKAGYTDTQYF.

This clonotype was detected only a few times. The CDR3 nucleotides are TGCAGTGCCCGGGACAGGTCTGGACCCGGGGAGCTGTTTTTT. Its protein is CSARDRSGPGELFF. This sequence joins TRBV20-1 and TRBJ2-2; TRBD1 matches 8 bases. CDR3 length: 14 amino acids. V gave up 6 bases and J gave up 6 bases; unmatched junction bases: 9. Germline V CDR1 and CDR2: DFQATT, SNEGSKA (reference sequence).

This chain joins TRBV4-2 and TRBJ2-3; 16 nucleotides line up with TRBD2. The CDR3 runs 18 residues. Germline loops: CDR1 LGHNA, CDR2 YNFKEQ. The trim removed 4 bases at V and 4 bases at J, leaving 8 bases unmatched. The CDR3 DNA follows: TGTGCCAGCAGCCCGGTACCCGGGACTAGCGGGGGGGCAGATACGCAGTATTTT. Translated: CASSPVPGTSGGADTQYF.

This chain's CDR3 is CASSLDGWSNQPQHF. The CDR3 bases are TGTGCCAGCAGCTTAGACGGATGGAGCAATCAGCCCCAGCATTTT. The chain is built from TRBV7-9 and TRBJ1-5; D not resolved. CDR1 is SEHNR, CDR2 FQNEAQ, per germline (reference sequence). This CDR3 has 15 amino acids. With 1 base removed from V and 1 base from J, the gap between germline ends came to 8 bases.

The CDR3 sequence is CASSPSGTGITGELFF. CDR3 bases: TGTGCCAGCAGCCCATCCGGGACAGGGATTACCGGGGAGCTGTTTTTT. The V gene is TRBV7-9, the J gene TRBJ2-2; TRBD1 matches 9 bases. V shed 5 bases and J 5 bases; nucleotides not matched to a gene: 9. The CDR3 spans 16 residues. CDR1 is SEHNR, CDR2 FQNEAQ, per germline (reference sequence).

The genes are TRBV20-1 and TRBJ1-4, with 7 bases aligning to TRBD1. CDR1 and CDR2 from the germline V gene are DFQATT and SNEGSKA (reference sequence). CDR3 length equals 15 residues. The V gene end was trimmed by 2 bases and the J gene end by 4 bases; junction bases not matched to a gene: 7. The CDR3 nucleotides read TGCAGTGCTAGAAAATCAACAGGGGTTAATGAAAAACTGTTTTTT. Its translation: CSARKSTGVNEKLFF.

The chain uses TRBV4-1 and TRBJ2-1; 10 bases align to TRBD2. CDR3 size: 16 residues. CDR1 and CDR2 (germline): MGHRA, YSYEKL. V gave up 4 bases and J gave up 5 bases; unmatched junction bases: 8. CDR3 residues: CASSPSGGGLDNEQFF. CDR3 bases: TGCGCCAGCAGCCCCAGCGGGGGGGGGCTTGACAATGAGCAGTTCTTC.

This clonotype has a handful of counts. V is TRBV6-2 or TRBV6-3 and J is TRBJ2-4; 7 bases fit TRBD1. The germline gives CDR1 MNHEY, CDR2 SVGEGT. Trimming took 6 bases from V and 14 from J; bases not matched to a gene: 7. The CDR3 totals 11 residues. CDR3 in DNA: TGTGCCAGCAGCCGAACAGGGGCCAAGTACTTC. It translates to CASSRTGAKYF.

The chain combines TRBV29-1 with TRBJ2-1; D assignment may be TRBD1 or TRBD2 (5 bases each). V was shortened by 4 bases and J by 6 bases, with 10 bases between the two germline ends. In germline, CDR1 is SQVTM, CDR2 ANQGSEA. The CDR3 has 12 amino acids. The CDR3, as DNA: TGCAGCGTTGCGAGAGGGGCCAATGAGCAGTTCTTC. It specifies CSVARGANEQFF.

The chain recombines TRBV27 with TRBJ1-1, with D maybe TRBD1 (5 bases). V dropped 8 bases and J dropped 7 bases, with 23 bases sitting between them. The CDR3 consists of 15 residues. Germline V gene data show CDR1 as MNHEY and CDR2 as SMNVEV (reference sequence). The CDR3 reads CASLDQGPWGGEAFF. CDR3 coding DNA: TGTGCCAGCTTAGACCAGGGACCCTGGGGAGGTGAAGCTTTCTTT.

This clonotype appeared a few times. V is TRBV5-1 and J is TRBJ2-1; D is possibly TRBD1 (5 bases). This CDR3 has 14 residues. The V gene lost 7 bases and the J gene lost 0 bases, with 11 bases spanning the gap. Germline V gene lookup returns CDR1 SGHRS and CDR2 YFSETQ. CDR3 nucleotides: TGCGCCAGCGGGGCAGCGTTCTCCTACAATGAGCAGTTCTTC. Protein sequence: CASGAAFSYNEQFF.

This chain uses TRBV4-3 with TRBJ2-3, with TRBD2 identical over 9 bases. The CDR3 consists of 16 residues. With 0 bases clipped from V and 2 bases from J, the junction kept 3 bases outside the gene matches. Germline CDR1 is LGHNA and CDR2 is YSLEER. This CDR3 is CASSQEIAGVTDTQYF. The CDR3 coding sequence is TGCGCCAGCAGCCAAGAGATAGCGGGGGTCACAGATACGCAGTATTTT.

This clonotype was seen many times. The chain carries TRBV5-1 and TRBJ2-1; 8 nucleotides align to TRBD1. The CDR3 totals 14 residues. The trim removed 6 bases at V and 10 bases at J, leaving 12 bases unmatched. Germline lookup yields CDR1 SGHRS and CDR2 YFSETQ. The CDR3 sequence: CASTKIQDRGEQFF. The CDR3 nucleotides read TGCGCCAGCACAAAAATACAAGACAGGGGCGAGCAGTTCTTC.

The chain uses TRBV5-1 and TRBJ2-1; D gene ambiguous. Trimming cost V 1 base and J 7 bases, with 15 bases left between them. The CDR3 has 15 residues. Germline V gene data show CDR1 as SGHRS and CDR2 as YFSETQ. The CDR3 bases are TGCGCCAGCAGCTTGAGGCAGGAAGGAGAAAATGAGCAGTTCTTC. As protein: CASSLRQEGENEQFF.

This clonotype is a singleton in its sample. This chain's CDR3 is CASSKEQGVFEQYF. The CDR3, as DNA: TGTGCCAGCAGTAAGGAACAGGGGGTATTCGAGCAGTACTTC. The J gene is TRBJ2-7, the V gene TRBV6-1, with TRBD1 matching 8 bases. This CDR3 is 14 amino acids long. V lost 5 bases to trimming and J lost 6 bases; unmatched junction nucleotides: 9. Germline CDR1 is MNHNS and CDR2 is SASEGT.

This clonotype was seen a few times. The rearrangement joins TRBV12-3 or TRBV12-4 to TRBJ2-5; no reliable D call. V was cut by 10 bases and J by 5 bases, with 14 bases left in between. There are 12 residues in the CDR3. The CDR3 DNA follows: TGTGCCACCCGGGCCCGACGGGAGACCCAGTACTTC. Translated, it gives CATRARRETQYF.

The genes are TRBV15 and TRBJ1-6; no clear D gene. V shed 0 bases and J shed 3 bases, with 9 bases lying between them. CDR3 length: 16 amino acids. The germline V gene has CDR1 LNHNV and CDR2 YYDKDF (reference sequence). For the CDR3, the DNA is TGTGCCACCAGCAGAGAAGCCGTCGGCTATAATTCACCCCTCCACTTT. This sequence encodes CATSREAVGYNSPLHF. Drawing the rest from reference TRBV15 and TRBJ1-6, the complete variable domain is DAMVIQNPRYQVTQFGKPVTLSCSQTLNHNVMYWYQQKSSQAPKLLFHYYDKDFNNEADTPDNFQSRRPNTSFCFLDIRSPGLGDTAMYLCATSREAVGYNSPLHFGNGTRLTVT.

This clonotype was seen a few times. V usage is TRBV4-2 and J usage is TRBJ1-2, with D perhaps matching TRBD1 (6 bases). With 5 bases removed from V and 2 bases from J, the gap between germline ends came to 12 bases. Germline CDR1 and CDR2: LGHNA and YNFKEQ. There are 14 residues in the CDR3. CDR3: CASSKQGGNYGYTF. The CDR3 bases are TGTGCCAGCAGCAAACAAGGGGGGAACTATGGCTACACCTTC.

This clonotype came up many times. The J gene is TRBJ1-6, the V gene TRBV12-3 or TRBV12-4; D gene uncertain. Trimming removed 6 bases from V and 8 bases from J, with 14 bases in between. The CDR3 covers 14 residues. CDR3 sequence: CASSQSAADSPLHF. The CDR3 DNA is TGTGCCAGCAGCCAGAGTGCAGCAGATTCACCCCTCCACTTT.

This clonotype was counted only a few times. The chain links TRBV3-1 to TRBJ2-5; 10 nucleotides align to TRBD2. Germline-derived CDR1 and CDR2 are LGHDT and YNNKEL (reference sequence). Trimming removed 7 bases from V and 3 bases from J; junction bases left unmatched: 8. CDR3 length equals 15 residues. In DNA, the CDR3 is TGTGCCAGCAAAATTACTAGCGGGATTGAAGAGACCCAGTACTTC. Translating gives CASKITSGIEETQYF.

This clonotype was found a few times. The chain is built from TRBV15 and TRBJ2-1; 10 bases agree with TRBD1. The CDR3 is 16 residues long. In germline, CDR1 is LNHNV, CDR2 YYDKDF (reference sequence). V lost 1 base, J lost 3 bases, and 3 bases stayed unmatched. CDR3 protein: CATSRVRTGGYNEQFF. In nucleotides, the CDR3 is TGTGCCACCAGCAGAGTTCGGACAGGGGGCTACAATGAGCAGTTCTTC. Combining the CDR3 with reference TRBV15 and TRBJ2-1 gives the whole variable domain DAMVIQNPRYQVTQFGKPVTLSCSQTLNHNVMYWYQQKSSQAPKLLFHYYDKDFNNEADTPDNFQSRRPNTSFCFLDIRSPGLGDTAMYLCATSRVRTGGYNEQFFGPGTRLTVL.

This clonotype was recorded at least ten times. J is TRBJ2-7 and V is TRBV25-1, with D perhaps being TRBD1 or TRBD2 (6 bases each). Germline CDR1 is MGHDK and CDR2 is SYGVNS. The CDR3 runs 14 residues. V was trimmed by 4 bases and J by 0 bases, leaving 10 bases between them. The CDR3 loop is CASSVGGLSYEQYF. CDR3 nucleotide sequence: TGTGCCAGCAGTGTCGGGGGCCTCTCCTACGAGCAGTACTTC.

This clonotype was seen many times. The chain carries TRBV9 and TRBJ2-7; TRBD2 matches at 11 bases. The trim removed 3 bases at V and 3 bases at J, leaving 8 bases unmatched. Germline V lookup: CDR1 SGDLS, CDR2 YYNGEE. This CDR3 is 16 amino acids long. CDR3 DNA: TGTGCCAGCAGCGGGTACGGGACTAGCGGCGACTACGAGCAGTACTTC. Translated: CASSGYGTSGDYEQYF.

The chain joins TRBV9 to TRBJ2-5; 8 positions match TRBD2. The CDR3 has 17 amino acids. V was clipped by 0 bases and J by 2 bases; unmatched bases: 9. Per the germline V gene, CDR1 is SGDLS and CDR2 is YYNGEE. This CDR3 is CASSVAWLAGLQETQYF. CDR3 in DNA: TGTGCCAGCAGCGTAGCTTGGCTAGCGGGCCTTCAAGAGACCCAGTACTTC.

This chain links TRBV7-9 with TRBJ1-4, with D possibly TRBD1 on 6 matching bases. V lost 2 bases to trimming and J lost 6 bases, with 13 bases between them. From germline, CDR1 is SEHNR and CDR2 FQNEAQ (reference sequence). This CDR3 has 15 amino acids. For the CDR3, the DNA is TGTGCCAGCAGCTTATACAGGGAACGGGATGAAAAACTGTTTTTT. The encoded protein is CASSLYRERDEKLFF.

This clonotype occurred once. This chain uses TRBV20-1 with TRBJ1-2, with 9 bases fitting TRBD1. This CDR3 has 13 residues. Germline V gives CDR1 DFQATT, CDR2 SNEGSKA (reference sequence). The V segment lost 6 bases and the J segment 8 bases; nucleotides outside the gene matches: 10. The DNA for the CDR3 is TGCAGTGCCGACCGTTTGGGACAGGGCGGCTACACCTTC. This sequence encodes CSADRLGQGGYTF.

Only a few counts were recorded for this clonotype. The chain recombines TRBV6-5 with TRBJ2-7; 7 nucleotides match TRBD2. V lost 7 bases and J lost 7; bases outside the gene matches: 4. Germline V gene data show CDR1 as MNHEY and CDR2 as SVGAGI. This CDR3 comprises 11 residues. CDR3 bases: TGTGCCAGCACCCAAGCGGGGGAGCAGTACTTC. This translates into CASTQAGEQYF.